This T cell receptor beta chain appears in the sequencing data of a study of beta chain features in type 1 diabetes. Overall study results and limits: There were fewer insertions and more deletions at the VDJ junctions of type 1 diabetes patients. Cells carrying high TCR expression could end up over-represented when cDNA is sequenced. A moderate, significant TCRB CDR3 shortening appeared in type 1 diabetes across four CD4+ subsets.

Each of the sorted populations had a purity greater than 98%. Isolated RNA was reverse transcribed in full, so expressed TCRB transcripts were sequenced. The assay was immunoSEQ multiplex PCR, and TCRdb's table has in-frame clones only and misses some. The sample has 500,000 to 800,000 clones; around 12% are singletons. CDR3 length: 15 residues. Trimming removed 1 base from V and 3 bases from J, with 10 bases in between. CDR1 and CDR2 (germline): SGHRS, YFSETQ. Only one count was recorded for this clone. Its antigen remains unknown. This TCR was recovered from a man aged 30-40 years with type 1 diabetes. The specimen was naive CD4+ T cells from blood. The V and J genes are TRBV5-1 and TRBJ2-2, with a tentative D call TRBD1 (5 bases). The DNA of the CDR3 is TGCGCCAGCAGCTTGCGGCAGGGCTACACCGGGGAGCTGTTTTTT. It translates to CASSLRQGYTGELFF.